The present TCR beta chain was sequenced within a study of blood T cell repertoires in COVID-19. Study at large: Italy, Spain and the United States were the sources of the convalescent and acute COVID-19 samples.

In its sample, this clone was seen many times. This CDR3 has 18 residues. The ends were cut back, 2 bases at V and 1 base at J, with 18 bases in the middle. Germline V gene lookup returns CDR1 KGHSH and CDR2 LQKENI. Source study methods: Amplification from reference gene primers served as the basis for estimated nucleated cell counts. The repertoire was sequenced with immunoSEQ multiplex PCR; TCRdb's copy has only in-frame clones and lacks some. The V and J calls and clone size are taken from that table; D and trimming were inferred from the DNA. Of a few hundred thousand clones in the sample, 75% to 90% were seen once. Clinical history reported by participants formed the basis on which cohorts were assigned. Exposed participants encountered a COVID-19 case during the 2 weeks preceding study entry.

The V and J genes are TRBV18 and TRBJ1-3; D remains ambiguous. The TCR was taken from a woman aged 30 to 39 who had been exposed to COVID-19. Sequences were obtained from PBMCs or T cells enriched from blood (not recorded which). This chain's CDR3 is CASSPLDAVSQSGNTIYF. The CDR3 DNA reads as TGTGCCAGCTCACCATTGGATGCGGTTTCCCAATCTGGAAACACCATATATTTT. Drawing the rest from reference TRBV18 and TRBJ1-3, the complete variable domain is NAGVMQNPRHLVRRRGQEARLRCSPMKGHSHVYWYRQLPEEGLKFMVYLQKENIIDESGMPKERFSAEFPKEGPSILRIQQVVRGDSAAYFCASSPLDAVSQSGNTIYFGEGSWLTVV.